This TCR beta chain was identified in a study of molecular identifiers for immune sequencing clone quantification. To note about this clonotype: A much bigger clone sits one base away, suggesting this may be a read error.

The germline CDR1 and CDR2 sequences are SGHVS and FNYEAQ. The CDR3 extends over 14 amino acids. TCRdb used MiXCR to reprocess the PCR reads, holding one entry per CDR3 protein. The repertoire consists of about 70,000 distinct CDR3 sequences, with 15% to 20% occurring once and the leading ten covering approximately 1.5%. Sequencing was performed on naive CD8+ T cells from blood, with Jurkat cell RNA spiked in. Subset meaning: FACS-sorted CD8+CD4-CCR7+CD45RA+ naive T cells. V and J are TRBV7-6 and TRBJ2-3; D possibly corresponds to TRBD2 (7 bases). This TCR was recovered from a human donor in good health. Some libraries in this study had Jurkat cell RNA spiked in. CDR3 DNA: TGTGCCAGCGGCTTAGGGGGGGGATACGATACGCAGTATTTT. Translated, it gives CASGLGGGYDTQYF.